Each of the 3 T cell receptor beta chains below was sequenced from the same sample in a study of blood T cells in healthy people across ages. Combining a sample-barcoded 5' primer with a J-beta primer mix, a second PCR ran for roughly 6 to 12 cycles. Via MiXCR, TCRdb re-called the 5' RACE reads, giving one row per CDR3 protein. The sample records some 760,000 distinct CDR3 sequences, around 25% being singletons. The same sample was also used in a study of T cells of mothers and their children.

Sequences were obtained from blood. These receptors all come from a boy under 18 in good health.

In its sample, this clonotype was seen once. The chain links TRBV12-3 or TRBV12-4 to TRBJ2-5; D not resolved. V was clipped by 6 bases and J by 0 bases, with 11 bases between them. The CDR3 runs to 14 residues. The CDR3 nucleotides are TGTGCCAGCAGAATACTGGGGTACCAAGAGACCCAGTACTTC. It specifies CASRILGYQETQYF.

There are a few counts of this clonotype. V usage is TRBV29-1 and J usage is TRBJ1-2; D is possibly TRBD1 (6 bases). The germline V gene has CDR1 SQVTM and CDR2 ANQGSEA. Trimming took 3 bases from V and 3 from J, leaving 8 bases between them. This CDR3 spans 12 amino acids. This chain's CDR3 is CSVDPGDYGYTF. The CDR3 DNA is TGCAGCGTTGATCCAGGGGACTATGGCTACACCTTC.

This clonotype was found a few times. The rearrangement joins TRBV7-9 to TRBJ2-5; D may be TRBD1 (6 bases). The CDR3 contains 15 residues. Germline V gives CDR1 SEHNR, CDR2 FQNEAQ (reference sequence). The V gene lost 2 bases and the J gene lost 3 bases, with 13 bases spanning the gap. CDR3 nucleotide sequence: TGTGCCAGCAGCTTAAATTGGGCAGGGGAAGAGACCCAGTACTTC. The encoded protein is CASSLNWAGEETQYF.